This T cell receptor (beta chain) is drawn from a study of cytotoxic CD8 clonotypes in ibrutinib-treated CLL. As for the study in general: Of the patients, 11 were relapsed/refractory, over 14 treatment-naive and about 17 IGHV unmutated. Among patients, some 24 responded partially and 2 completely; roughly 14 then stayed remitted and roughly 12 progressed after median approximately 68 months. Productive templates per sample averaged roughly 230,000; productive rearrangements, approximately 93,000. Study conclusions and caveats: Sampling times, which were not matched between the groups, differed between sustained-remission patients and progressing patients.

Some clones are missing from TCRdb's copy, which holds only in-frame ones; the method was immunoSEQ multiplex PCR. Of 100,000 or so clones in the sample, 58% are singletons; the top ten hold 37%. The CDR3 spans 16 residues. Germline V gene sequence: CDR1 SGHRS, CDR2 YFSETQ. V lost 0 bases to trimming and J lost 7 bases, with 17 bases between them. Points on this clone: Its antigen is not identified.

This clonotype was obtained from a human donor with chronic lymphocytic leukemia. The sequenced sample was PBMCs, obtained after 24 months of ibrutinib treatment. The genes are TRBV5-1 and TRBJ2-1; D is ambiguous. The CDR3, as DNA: TGCGCCAGCAGCTTGGAAGGTTTTCTTGGGTGGAATGAGCAGTTCTTC. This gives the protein CASSLEGFLGWNEQFF.